The clone carrying this T cell receptor beta chain was seen a handful of times. The antigen is undetermined. This specimen belongs to a study of cytomegalovirus exposure and HLA in healthy donors. The study, taken as a whole, reports: Presence/absence comparisons presumed near-even sequencing depth among donors. In an earlier analysis, most TCR beta V segments were productive about 87% or about 30% of the time. Accurate HLA-A and HLA-B prediction from TCR beta sequences was reported for most subjects. A later analysis linked a missense variant in DCLRE1C to the trimming of TCR beta V and J genes.

It was with 60 Vbeta and 13 Jbeta primers that the PCR ran. The repertoire was sequenced with immunoSEQ multiplex PCR; TCRdb's copy has only in-frame clones and lacks some. This table holds about 160,000 clones, just under 80% found once. This receptor was taken from a woman aged 40 to 55 in good health and CMV-seropositive. The sequenced sample was PBMCs.

The CDR3 sequence is CASSAPGEGKANYGYTF. Here the CDR3 DNA reads TGCGCCAGCAGCGCCCCAGGGGAGGGAAAAGCTAACTATGGCTACACCTTC. The rearrangement links TRBV5-1 to TRBJ1-2, with D possibly TRBD1 on 6 matching bases. This CDR3 comprises 17 residues. Looked up from germline, CDR1 is SGHRS and CDR2 is YFSETQ. Trimming stripped 4 bases from V and 0 bases from J, with 19 bases between. The full variable domain, completed using reference TRBV5-1 and TRBJ1-2, is KAGVTQTPRYLIKTRGQQVTLSCSPISGHRSVSWYQQTPGQGLQFLFEYFSETQRNKGNFPGRFSGRQFSNSRSEMNVSTLELGDSALYLCASSAPGEGKANYGYTFGSGTRLTVV.